This T cell receptor beta chain was identified during a study of blood T cell repertoires in COVID-19. Study summary: Some COVID-19 samples were acute and others convalescent; all came from the United States, Italy and Spain.

How the authors handled the data: Reference gene primers were amplified, and this amplification served to estimate nucleated cell counts. Method: immunoSEQ multiplex PCR; TCRdb's copy keeps in-frame clones and lacks some. V, J and clone size are those of that table, while D and trimming were read from the DNA. The sample holds 150,000 to 200,000 clones, more than 60% seen once. The CDR3 consists of 17 residues. Germline V gene lookup returns CDR1 SGHNT and CDR2 YYREEE (reference sequence). The V and J ends lost 4 bases and 0 bases, in that order; junction bases with no gene match: 7. This clonotype was sampled from a man aged 60-69 years with acute or convalescent COVID-19. The rearrangement joins TRBV5-4 to TRBJ1-2, with TRBD1 matching 12 bases. Sequencing was carried out using peripheral blood. In DNA, the CDR3 is TGTGCCAGCAGCGCCGGGACAGGGGGCGTAGCTAACTATGGCTACACCTTC. Translation: CASSAGTGGVANYGYTF.